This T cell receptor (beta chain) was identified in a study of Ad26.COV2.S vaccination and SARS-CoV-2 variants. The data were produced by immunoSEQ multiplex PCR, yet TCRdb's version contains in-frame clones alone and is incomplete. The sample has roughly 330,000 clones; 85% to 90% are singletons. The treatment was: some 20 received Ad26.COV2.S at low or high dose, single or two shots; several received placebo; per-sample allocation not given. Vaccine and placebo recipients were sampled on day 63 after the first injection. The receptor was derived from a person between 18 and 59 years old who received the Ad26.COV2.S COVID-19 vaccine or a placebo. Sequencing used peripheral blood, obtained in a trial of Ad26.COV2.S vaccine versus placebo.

The CDR3 reads CASSILEGSGYTF. Written as DNA, the CDR3 is TGTGCCAGTAGTATCCTTGAAGGCTCTGGCTACACCTTC. The chain couples TRBV19 to TRBJ1-2, with D unclear. Per germline, CDR1 LNHDA and CDR2 SQIVND (reference sequence). The V end was cut by 3 bases, the J end by 7 bases, with 12 bases between. The CDR3 consists of 13 residues.